These 14 T cell receptor beta chains share one sample of origin, sequenced in a study of metastatic and nonmetastatic thyroid tumors. TCRdb re-called clones via MiXCR from the PCR reads. The sample contains around 70,000 clones, more than 15% of which appear only once. Prior to thyroid surgery, none of the patients had received any treatment. Sample: blood. All receptors derive from a female donor with papillary thyroid cancer or a benign thyroid nodule (not recorded which). Some clones in this sample may be carry-over from other donors' samples.

This clone was recorded at least ten times. An end of the junction does not agree with germline; a read error may underlie this. This chain links TRBV12-3 or TRBV12-4 with TRBJ2-7, with 9 nucleotides matching TRBD2. The CDR3 covers 13 residues. DNA for the CDR3: TGTGCCAGCAGTGTAGCGGGAGTGGGCGAGCAGTACTTC. This encodes CASSVAGVGEQYF.

This clone was observed a few times. This CDR3 reads CASSEELATSTDTQYF. Written as DNA, the CDR3 is TGTGCCAGCAGTGAAGAACTAGCGACCAGCACAGATACGCAGTATTTT. The chain recombines TRBV6-1 with TRBJ2-3, with 7 nucleotides matching TRBD2. Germline assignment: CDR1 MNHNS and CDR2 SASEGT. The CDR3 runs 16 residues. Trimming removed 1 base from V and 0 bases from J; junction bases left unmatched: 4.

This clone has a count of ten or more. The rearrangement uses TRBV6-1 and TRBJ2-1, with TRBD2 matching 9 bases. There are 14 residues in the CDR3. Germline V gene lookup returns CDR1 MNHNS and CDR2 SASEGT. The V gene end was trimmed by 4 bases and the J gene end by 7 bases; junction bases not matched to a gene: 5. CDR3 in amino acids: CASSASGRRNEQFF. The CDR3 DNA is TGTGCCAGCAGTGCAAGCGGGAGGAGGAATGAGCAGTTCTTC.

This clone was seen ten or more times. V is TRBV7-2 and J is TRBJ2-5; maybe TRBD2 (6 bases). Germline V CDR1 and CDR2: SGHTA, FQGNSA. V was cut by 2 bases and J by 4 bases, with 17 bases left in between. The CDR3 has 16 residues. CDR3 sequence reads: CASSLRPPGEGETQYF. The CDR3 DNA is TGTGCCAGCAGCTTAAGGCCCCCGGGAGAAGGAGAGACCCAGTACTTC.

This clone was seen many times. J is TRBJ2-7 and V is TRBV6-1; D is perhaps TRBD1 or TRBD2 (6 bases each). Germline V lookup: CDR1 MNHNS, CDR2 SASEGT. V gave up 7 bases and J gave up 5 bases, with 15 bases separating them. The CDR3 has 13 amino acids. The CDR3 is CASIEGGSDEQYF. The CDR3 DNA sequence: TGTGCCAGCATAGAAGGGGGGAGCGACGAGCAGTACTTC.

The chain joins TRBV12-3 or TRBV12-4 to TRBJ2-7; possible D gene TRBD1, 6 bases. The ends were cut back, 8 bases at V and 4 bases at J, with 9 bases in the middle. The CDR3 contains 11 residues. CDR3 DNA: TGTGCCAGCGGGACACATTACGAGCAGTACTTC. This gives the protein CASGTHYEQYF.

The genes are TRBV3-1 and TRBJ2-2; D ambiguous. The CDR3 loop spans 16 amino acids. Germline V gene sequence: CDR1 LGHDT, CDR2 YNNKEL (reference sequence). The V and J ends lost 0 bases and 0 bases respectively, with 8 bases between them. CDR3 sequence (DNA): TGTGCCAGCAGCCAAGAAACAGAACCGAACACCGGGGAGCTGTTTTTT. The encoded protein is CASSQETEPNTGELFF.

This clone was recorded many times. DNA for the CDR3: TGTGCCAGCAGCCAAGGACAAGCAACTAATGAAAAACTGTTTTTT. As protein: CASSQGQATNEKLFF. The genes are TRBV3-1 and TRBJ1-4; D remains ambiguous. The CDR3 sequence is 15 residues long. Germline V gene lookup returns CDR1 LGHDT and CDR2 YNNKEL (reference sequence). V shed 1 base and J shed 0 bases, with 6 bases lying between them.

This chain connects TRBV11-2 to TRBJ2-1; no clear D. The CDR3 has 15 amino acids. CDR1 SGHAT and CDR2 FQNNGV come from the germline V gene. V was shortened by 0 bases and J by 0 bases, with 6 bases between the two germline ends. CDR3 in DNA: TGTGCCAGCAGCTTAGAGAGCAGCTCCTACAATGAGCAGTTCTTC. Translating it yields CASSLESSSYNEQFF.

This clone was detected many times. A much larger clone lies one base from this, so it may be a read error. The rearrangement uses TRBV6-1 and TRBJ1-1; D not certain. Germline V gives CDR1 MNHNS, CDR2 SASEGT. The CDR3 length is 11 residues. The ends were cut back, 8 bases at V and 7 bases at J, with 11 bases in the middle. CDR3 sequence (DNA): TGTGCCAGCGGGCGATTCATTGAAGCTTTCTTT. As protein: CASGRFIEAFF.

This clone was recorded at least ten times. The CDR3 reads CASSLGGWTNEQYF. The CDR3 DNA is TGTGCCAGCAGCTTAGGCGGGTGGACGAACGAGCAGTACTTC. The chain links TRBV7-2 to TRBJ2-7; maybe TRBD2 (5 bases). Germline assignment: CDR1 SGHTA and CDR2 FQGNSA. The CDR3 extends over 14 amino acids. Trimming removed 1 base at V and 5 bases at J, with 12 bases between.

This clone was picked up many times. This clone may be a read error of a much larger clone one base away. This chain links TRBV28 with TRBJ2-1; unclear D gene. The CDR3 is 14 amino acids. Germline V lookup: CDR1 MDHEN, CDR2 SYDVKM. The V end was cut by 6 bases, the J end by 5 bases, with 14 bases between. The CDR3 nucleotides read TGTGCCAGCAGCTCCAGTTGGCCGGACAATGAGCAGTTCTTC. Translation gives CASSSSWPDNEQFF. Combining the CDR3 with reference TRBV28 and TRBJ2-1 gives the whole variable domain DVKVTQSSRYLVKRTGEKVFLECVQDMDHENMFWYRQDPGLGLRLIYFSYDVKMKEKGDIPEGYSVSREKKERFSLILESASTNQTSMYLCASSSSWPDNEQFFGPGTRLTVL.

This clone was recorded many times. The rearrangement links TRBV5-4 to TRBJ2-1, with 12 bases matching TRBD2. The germline V gene encodes CDR1 SGHNT and CDR2 YYREEE (reference sequence). This CDR3 region has 15 residues. The V segment lost 4 bases and the J segment 3 bases; nucleotides outside the gene matches: 2. The CDR3 reads CASSMGLAGYNEQFF. The CDR3 bases are TGTGCCAGCAGCATGGGACTAGCGGGCTACAATGAGCAGTTCTTC.

Ten or more counts support this clone. The gene calls are TRBV9 and TRBJ1-2; no clear D gene. Germline loops: CDR1 SGDLS, CDR2 YYNGEE. The CDR3 is 14 amino acids. V was clipped by 4 bases and J by 2 bases, with 12 bases between them. The CDR3 region is CASSPYSANYGYTF. DNA for the CDR3: TGTGCCAGCAGCCCCTACAGTGCCAACTATGGCTACACCTTC.